This paragraph reports one T cell receptor beta chain. This specimen belongs to a study of blood T cell repertoires in COVID-19. Study-level background: Collection of acute and convalescent COVID-19 samples took place in the United States, Italy and Spain. Sample material is recorded as cDNA or gDNA derived from T cells, B-cell-depleted T cells, or PBMCs.

Authors' analysis steps: Nucleated cell counts were estimated from reference gene primer amplification. Some clones are missing from TCRdb's copy, which holds only in-frame ones; the method was immunoSEQ multiplex PCR. The D gene and trimming were derived from the DNA, and the V and J assignments and clone size from that table. The sample lists tens of thousands of clones, more than 70% seen once, with roughly a fifth in the top ten. The germline V gene has CDR1 SQVTM and CDR2 ANQGSEA. This CDR3 has 13 amino acids. Trimming took off 4 bases at V and 8 bases at J, with 17 bases between the two ends. The V gene is TRBV29-1, the J gene TRBJ1-2, with TRBD1 as a possible D gene (6 bases). The receptor was derived from a human donor in a cohort sampled during active COVID-19. Input material: peripheral blood. In DNA form, the CDR3 reads TGCAGCGTTGCAAGGGGGGACGGGGGGGGCTACACCTTC. Protein sequence: CSVARGDGGGYTF.